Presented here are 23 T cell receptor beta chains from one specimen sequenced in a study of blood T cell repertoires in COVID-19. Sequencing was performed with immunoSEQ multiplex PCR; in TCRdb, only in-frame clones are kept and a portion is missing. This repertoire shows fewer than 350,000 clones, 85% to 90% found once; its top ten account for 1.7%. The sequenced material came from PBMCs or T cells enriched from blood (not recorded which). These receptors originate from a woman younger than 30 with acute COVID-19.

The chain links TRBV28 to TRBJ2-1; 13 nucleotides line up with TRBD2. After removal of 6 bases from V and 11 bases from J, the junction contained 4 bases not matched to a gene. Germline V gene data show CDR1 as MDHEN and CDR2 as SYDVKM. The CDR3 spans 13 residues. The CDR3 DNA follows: TGTGCCAGCAGACTAGCGGGAGGGGGGAAGCAGTTCTTC. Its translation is CASRLAGGGKQFF.

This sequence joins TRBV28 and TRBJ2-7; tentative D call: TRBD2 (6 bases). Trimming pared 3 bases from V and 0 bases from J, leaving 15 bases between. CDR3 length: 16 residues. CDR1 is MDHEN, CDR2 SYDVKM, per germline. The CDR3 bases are TGTGCCAGCAGTTTCCTACCGGGACTTGACTCCTACGAGCAGTACTTC. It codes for CASSFLPGLDSYEQYF.

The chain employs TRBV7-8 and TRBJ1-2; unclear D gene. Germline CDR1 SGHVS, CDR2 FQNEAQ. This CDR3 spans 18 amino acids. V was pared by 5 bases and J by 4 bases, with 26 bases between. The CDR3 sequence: CASSPTVRNLSPSYGYTF. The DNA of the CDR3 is TGTGCCAGCAGCCCAACGGTTCGTAACCTAAGCCCTTCCTATGGCTACACCTTC. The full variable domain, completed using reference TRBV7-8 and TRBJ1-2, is GAGVSQSPRYKVAKRGQDVALRCDPISGHVSLFWYQQALGQGPEFLTYFQNEAQLDKSGLPSDRFFAERPEGSVSTLKIQRTQQEDSAVYLCASSPTVRNLSPSYGYTFGSGTRLTVV.

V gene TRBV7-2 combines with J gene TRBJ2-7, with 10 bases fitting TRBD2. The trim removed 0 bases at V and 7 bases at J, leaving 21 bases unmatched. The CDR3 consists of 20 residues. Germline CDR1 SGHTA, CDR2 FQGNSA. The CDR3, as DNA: TGTGCCAGCAGCTTAGCGGGCTTCAGCGGGAGGGCTTGGAACTCGGGGGAGCAGTACTTC. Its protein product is CASSLAGFSGRAWNSGEQYF.

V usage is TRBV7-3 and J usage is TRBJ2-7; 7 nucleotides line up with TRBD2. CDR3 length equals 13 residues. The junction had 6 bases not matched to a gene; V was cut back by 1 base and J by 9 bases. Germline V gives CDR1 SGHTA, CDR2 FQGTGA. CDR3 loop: CASSLSGRAGQYF. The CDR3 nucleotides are TGTGCCAGCAGCTTAAGTGGGAGGGCCGGGCAGTACTTC.

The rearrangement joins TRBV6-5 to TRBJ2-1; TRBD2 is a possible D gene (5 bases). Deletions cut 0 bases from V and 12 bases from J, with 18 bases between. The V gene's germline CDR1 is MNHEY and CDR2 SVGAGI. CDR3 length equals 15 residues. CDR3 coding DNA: TGTGCCAGCAGTTACTCGTCCGGGCCTCCGGGATCGCAGTTCTTC. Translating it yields CASSYSSGPPGSQFF.

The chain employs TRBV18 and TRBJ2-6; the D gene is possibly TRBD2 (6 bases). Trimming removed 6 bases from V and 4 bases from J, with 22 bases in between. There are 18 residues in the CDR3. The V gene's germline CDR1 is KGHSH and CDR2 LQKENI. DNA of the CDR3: TGTGCCAGCTCCCGACGGGTAGGAGGGGCAGCCGGGGCCAACGTCCTGACTTTC. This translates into CASSRRVGGAAGANVLTF. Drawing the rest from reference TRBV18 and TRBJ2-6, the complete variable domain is NAGVMQNPRHLVRRRGQEARLRCSPMKGHSHVYWYRQLPEEGLKFMVYLQKENIIDESGMPKERFSAEFPKEGPSILRIQQVVRGDSAAYFCASSRRVGGAAGANVLTFGAGSRLTVL.

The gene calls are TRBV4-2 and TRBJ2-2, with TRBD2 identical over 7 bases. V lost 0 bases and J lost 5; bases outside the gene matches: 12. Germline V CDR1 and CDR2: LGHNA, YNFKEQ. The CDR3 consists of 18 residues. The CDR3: CASSQELASRSGTGELFF. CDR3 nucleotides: TGTGCCAGCAGCCAAGAACTAGCGAGTCGGTCGGGGACCGGGGAGCTGTTTTTT.

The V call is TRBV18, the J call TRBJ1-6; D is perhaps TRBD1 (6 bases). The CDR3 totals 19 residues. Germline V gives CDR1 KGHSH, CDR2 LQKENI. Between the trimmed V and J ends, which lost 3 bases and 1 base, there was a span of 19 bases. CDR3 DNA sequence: TGTGCCAGCTCACCGGTTTTCTCTACAGGGCTTTCCTATAATTCACCCCTCCACTTT. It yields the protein CASSPVFSTGLSYNSPLHF.

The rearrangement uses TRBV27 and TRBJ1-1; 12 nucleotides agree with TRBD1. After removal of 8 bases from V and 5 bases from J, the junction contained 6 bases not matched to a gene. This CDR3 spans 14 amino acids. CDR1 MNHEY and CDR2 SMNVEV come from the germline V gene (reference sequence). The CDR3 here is CASQGTGGMTEAFF. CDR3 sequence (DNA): TGTGCCAGCCAAGGGACAGGGGGCATGACTGAAGCTTTCTTT.

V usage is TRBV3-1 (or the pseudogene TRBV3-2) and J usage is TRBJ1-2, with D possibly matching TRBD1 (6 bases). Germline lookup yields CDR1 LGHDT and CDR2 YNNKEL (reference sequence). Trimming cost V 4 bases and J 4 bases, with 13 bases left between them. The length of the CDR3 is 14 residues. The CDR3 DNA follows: TGTGCCAGCAGCCGGACGGACAGTTTCTATGGCTACACCTTC. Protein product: CASSRTDSFYGYTF.

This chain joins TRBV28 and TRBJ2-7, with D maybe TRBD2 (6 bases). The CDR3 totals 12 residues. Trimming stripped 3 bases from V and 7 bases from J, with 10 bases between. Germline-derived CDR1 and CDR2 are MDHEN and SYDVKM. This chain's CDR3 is CASSLPAGEQYF. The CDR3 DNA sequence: TGTGCCAGCAGTTTGCCCGCGGGGGAGCAGTACTTC.

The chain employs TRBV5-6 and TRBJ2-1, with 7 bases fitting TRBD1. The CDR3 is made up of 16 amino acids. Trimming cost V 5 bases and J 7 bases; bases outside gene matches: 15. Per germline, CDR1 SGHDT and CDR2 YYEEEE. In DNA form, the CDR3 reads TGTGCCAGCAGTGATACAGGGGCCACGCAGAGGAATGAGCAGTTCTTC. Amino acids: CASSDTGATQRNEQFF. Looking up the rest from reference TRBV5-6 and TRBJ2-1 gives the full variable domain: DAGVTQSPTHLIKTRGQQVTLRCSPKSGHDTVSWYQQALGQGPQFIFQYYEEEERQRGNFPDRFSGHQFPNYSSELNVNALLLGDSALYLCASSDTGATQRNEQFFGPGTRLTVL.

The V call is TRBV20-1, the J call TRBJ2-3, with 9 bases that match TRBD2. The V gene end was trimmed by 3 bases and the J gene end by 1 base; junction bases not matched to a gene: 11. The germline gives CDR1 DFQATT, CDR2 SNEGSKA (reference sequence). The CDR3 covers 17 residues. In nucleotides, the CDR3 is TGCAGTGCTAGTATTGGCGGGAGGGCCCGCGGCACAGATACGCAGTATTTT. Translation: CSASIGGRARGTDTQYF.

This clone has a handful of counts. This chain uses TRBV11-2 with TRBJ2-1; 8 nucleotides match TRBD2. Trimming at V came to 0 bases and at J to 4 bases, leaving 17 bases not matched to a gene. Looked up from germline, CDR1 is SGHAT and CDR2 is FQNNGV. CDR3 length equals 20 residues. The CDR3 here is CASSLDEGRGGVAGYNEQFF. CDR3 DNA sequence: TGTGCCAGCAGCTTAGATGAAGGAAGGGGTGGGGTAGCGGGGTACAATGAGCAGTTCTTC. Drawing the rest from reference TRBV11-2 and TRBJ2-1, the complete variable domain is EAGVAQSPRYKIIEKRQSVAFWCNPISGHATLYWYQQILGQGPKLLIQFQNNGVVDDSQLPKDRFSAERLKGVDSTLKIQPAKLEDSAVYLCASSLDEGRGGVAGYNEQFFGPGTRLTVL.

CDR3: CAIRSVSSYEQYF. The CDR3 DNA reads as TGTGCCATCAGATCGGTGAGCTCCTACGAGCAGTACTTC. The rearrangement uses TRBV10-3 and TRBJ2-7; D unresolved. The V and J ends lost 6 bases and 0 bases respectively, with 9 bases between them. The germline CDR1 and CDR2 sequences are ENHRY and SYGVKD. CDR3 size: 13 residues.

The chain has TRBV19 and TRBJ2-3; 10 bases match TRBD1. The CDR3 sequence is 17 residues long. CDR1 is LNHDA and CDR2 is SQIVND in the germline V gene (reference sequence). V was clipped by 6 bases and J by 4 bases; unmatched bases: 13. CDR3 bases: TGTGCCAGTAGCAGTCTTTTCCGGGACAGGGGCCCAGATACGCAGTATTTT. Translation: CASSSLFRDRGPDTQYF.

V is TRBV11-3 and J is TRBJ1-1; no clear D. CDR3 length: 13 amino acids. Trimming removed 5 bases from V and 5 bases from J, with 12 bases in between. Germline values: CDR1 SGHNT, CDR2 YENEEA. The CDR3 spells CASSTRGGTEAFF. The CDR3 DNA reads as TGTGCCAGCAGCACTCGGGGAGGGACTGAAGCTTTCTTT.

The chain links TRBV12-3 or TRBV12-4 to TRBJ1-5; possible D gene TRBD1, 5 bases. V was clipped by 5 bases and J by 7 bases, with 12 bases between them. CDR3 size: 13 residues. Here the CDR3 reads CASSIRGLQPQHF. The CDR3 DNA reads TGTGCCAGCAGTATTAGGGGCTTGCAGCCCCAGCATTTT.

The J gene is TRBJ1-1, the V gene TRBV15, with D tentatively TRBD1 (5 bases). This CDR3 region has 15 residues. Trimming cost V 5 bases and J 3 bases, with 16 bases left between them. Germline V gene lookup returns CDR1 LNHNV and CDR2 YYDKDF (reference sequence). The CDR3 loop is CATSPDGGRYTEAFF. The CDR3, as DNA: TGTGCCACCAGCCCGGACGGGGGTAGGTACACTGAAGCTTTCTTT.

The CDR3 loop is CASSYRENNEQFF. In DNA form, the CDR3 reads TGTGCCAGCTCTTACCGGGAGAACAATGAGCAGTTCTTC. The genes are TRBV18 and TRBJ2-1, with a possible D match to TRBD2 (6 bases). The CDR3 totals 13 residues. In germline, CDR1 is KGHSH, CDR2 LQKENI. V dropped 6 bases and J dropped 5 bases, with 11 bases sitting between them.

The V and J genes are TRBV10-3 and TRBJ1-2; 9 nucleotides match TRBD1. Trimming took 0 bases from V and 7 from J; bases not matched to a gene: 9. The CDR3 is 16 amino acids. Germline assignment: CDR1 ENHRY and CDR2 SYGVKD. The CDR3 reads CAISESVGQGNPGYTF. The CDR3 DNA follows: TGTGCCATCAGTGAGTCAGTGGGACAGGGAAACCCTGGCTACACCTTC.

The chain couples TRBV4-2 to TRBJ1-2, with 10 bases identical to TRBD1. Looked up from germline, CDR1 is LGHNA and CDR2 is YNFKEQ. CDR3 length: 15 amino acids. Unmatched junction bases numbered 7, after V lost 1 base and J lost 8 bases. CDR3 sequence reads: CASSQGQGALSGYTF. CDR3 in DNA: TGTGCCAGCAGCCAAGGACAGGGGGCACTTTCGGGCTACACCTTC.